The 30 T cell receptor beta chains listed next were all sequenced from one sample in a study of blood T cell repertoires in COVID-19. Produced via immunoSEQ multiplex PCR; TCRdb's table is partial and in-frame only. The sample contains tens of thousands of clones, approximately 87% of which appear only once. What was sequenced was peripheral blood. These receptors all come from a human donor in a cohort sampled during active COVID-19.

The chain is built from TRBV9 and TRBJ2-5, with 7 bases matching TRBD2. The CDR3 runs 14 residues. V was pared by 3 bases and J by 5 bases, with 7 bases of the junction left unmatched. Germline CDR1 reads SGDLS; CDR2 reads YYNGEE. The CDR3 loop is CASSARLAGETQYF. CDR3 sequence (DNA): TGTGCCAGCAGCGCCCGACTAGCTGGGGAGACCCAGTACTTC.

The CDR3 sequence is CASSPGLAGVHEQYF. The DNA for the CDR3 is TGTGCCAGCAGTCCGGGACTAGCGGGAGTTCACGAGCAGTACTTC. The chain is built from TRBV27 and TRBJ2-7; TRBD2 aligns across 14 bases. Germline V CDR1 and CDR2: MNHEY, SMNVEV (reference sequence). CDR3 length: 15 residues. Trimming removed 5 bases from V and 5 bases from J; junction bases left unmatched: 5.

This chain connects TRBV2 to TRBJ2-1; 13 nucleotides match TRBD2. This CDR3 comprises 14 residues. J gave up 10 bases and V 6 bases, and 6 bases lay outside the gene matches. Germline CDR1 reads SNHLY; CDR2 reads FYNNEI. The CDR3 DNA follows: TGTGCCAGCAGGCCCACTAGCGGGAGGGAGGAGCAGTTCTTC. This codes for CASRPTSGREEQFF.

This clone was seen just once. The rearrangement joins TRBV6-5 to TRBJ1-1; 9 nucleotides line up with TRBD1. In germline, CDR1 is MNHEY, CDR2 SVGAGI. The junction had 7 bases not matched to a gene; V was cut back by 6 bases and J by 5 bases. The CDR3 contains 14 residues. The CDR3 DNA follows: TGTGCCAGCAGGATACAGGGGGCGGGGACTGAAGCTTTCTTT. Translation gives CASRIQGAGTEAFF.

This clone was counted once. The J gene is TRBJ2-1, the V gene TRBV28; 7 positions agree with TRBD2. Looked up from germline, CDR1 is MDHEN and CDR2 is SYDVKM. J gave up 6 bases and V 9 bases, and 14 bases lay outside the gene matches. This CDR3 comprises 15 residues. The CDR3, as DNA: TGTGCCAGTAAACCGGCGGGACTAAGCTCCAATGAGCAGTTCTTC. As protein: CASKPAGLSSNEQFF.

V gene TRBV6-2 or TRBV6-3 combines with J gene TRBJ2-7, with D uncertain. The CDR3 loop spans 12 amino acids. Trimming removed 5 bases from V and 1 base from J, with 6 bases in between. Germline lookup yields CDR1 MNHEY and CDR2 SVGEGT. CDR3: CASSQLSYEQYF. The CDR3 region has the DNA TGTGCCAGCAGTCAATTGTCCTACGAGCAGTACTTC.

The chain couples TRBV30 to TRBJ1-2, with D perhaps TRBD1 (6 bases). The germline gives CDR1 GTSNPN, CDR2 SVGIG (reference sequence). The CDR3 length is 14 residues. V lost 5 bases and J 4 bases, leaving 17 bases between the germline ends. The CDR3 sequence is CAWGDTAVGYGYTF. CDR3 DNA sequence: TGTGCCTGGGGGGACACCGCCGTAGGCTATGGCTACACCTTC.

This chain uses TRBV19 with TRBJ1-6; TRBD1 agrees at 11 bases. Germline CDR1 is LNHDA and CDR2 is SQIVND (reference sequence). V lost 6 bases, J lost 10 bases, and 5 bases stayed unmatched. This CDR3 region has 14 residues. The CDR3 loop is CASSRGTGGSPLHF. The CDR3 DNA follows: TGTGCCAGTAGCCGGGGGACAGGGGGATCACCCCTCCACTTT.

V usage is TRBV6-4 and J usage is TRBJ2-1; TRBD2 matches 7 bases. Germline V CDR1 and CDR2: MRHNA, SNTAGT. The CDR3 runs 14 residues. V shed 3 bases and J 9 bases; nucleotides not matched to a gene: 8. The CDR3 loop reads CASSDIAGVGEQFF. The CDR3 DNA sequence: TGTGCCAGCAGTGATATTGCGGGAGTGGGTGAGCAGTTCTTC.

V is TRBV4-2 and J is TRBJ2-7, with TRBD2 identical over 12 bases. Germline CDR1 reads LGHNA; CDR2 reads YNFKEQ. CDR3 length: 15 residues. V gave up 3 bases and J gave up 4 bases; unmatched junction bases: 4. The CDR3 nucleotides read TGTGCCAGCAGCCAGACTAGCGGGAGTGGGTACGAGCAGTACTTC. It translates to CASSQTSGSGYEQYF.

A single count supports this clone. V is TRBV7-9 and J is TRBJ2-5; D perhaps matches TRBD1 (5 bases). V was pared by 2 bases and J by 5 bases, with 21 bases between. CDR3 length: 17 residues. Germline V CDR1 and CDR2: SEHNR, FQNEAQ (reference sequence). This CDR3 is CASSLLGKAGLGETQYF. For the CDR3, the DNA is TGTGCCAGCAGCTTATTGGGCAAAGCAGGGCTTGGCGAGACCCAGTACTTC.

The chain combines TRBV6-5 with TRBJ2-6; 7 nucleotides line up with TRBD1. V was pared by 10 bases and J by 1 base, with 7 bases of the junction left unmatched. This CDR3 is built from 15 residues. Germline V lookup: CDR1 MNHEY, CDR2 SVGAGI. The CDR3 DNA sequence: TGTGCCACGGACAGGATAGGTTCTGGGGCCAACGTCCTGACTTTC. It codes for CATDRIGSGANVLTF.

The chain couples TRBV6-2 or TRBV6-3 to TRBJ1-1; 8 nucleotides agree with TRBD1. V shed 4 bases and J 0 bases; nucleotides not matched to a gene: 7. This CDR3 spans 16 amino acids. Germline V gives CDR1 MNHEY, CDR2 SVGEGT. The CDR3 DNA is TGTGCCAGCAGTTCAGGACAGGGAGTGGTGAACACTGAAGCTTTCTTT. Its protein product is CASSSGQGVVNTEAFF.

The V call is TRBV7-9, the J call TRBJ2-3; possibly TRBD1 for D (6 bases). The CDR3 sequence is 16 residues long. From germline, CDR1 is SEHNR and CDR2 FQNEAQ (reference sequence). Deletions cut 4 bases from V and 2 bases from J, with 16 bases between. CDR3 in DNA: TGTGCCAGCAGCTCGGACCAAACAGGGACCACAGATACGCAGTATTTT. Its translation is CASSSDQTGTTDTQYF.

This clone appeared a few times. This rearrangement joins TRBV6-4 to TRBJ2-2; D is ambiguous. CDR1 and CDR2 (germline): MRHNA, SNTAGT. Trimming stripped 3 bases from V and 3 bases from J, with 5 bases between. The CDR3 is 13 amino acids. Here the CDR3 reads CASSEEDTGELFF. The CDR3 nucleotides are TGTGCCAGCAGTGAAGAGGACACCGGGGAGCTGTTTTTT.

The chain is built from TRBV9 and TRBJ2-1; D might be TRBD1 (6 bases). There are 16 residues in the CDR3. V was trimmed by 0 bases and J by 2 bases, leaving 12 bases between them. Per the germline V gene, CDR1 is SGDLS and CDR2 is YYNGEE. This chain's CDR3 is CASSVASAGAYNEQFF. Here the CDR3 DNA reads TGTGCCAGCAGCGTAGCTTCGGCAGGGGCCTACAATGAGCAGTTCTTC.

The V call is TRBV5-4, the J call TRBJ2-7; 9 positions match TRBD1. Germline V gene lookup returns CDR1 SGHNT and CDR2 YYREEE (reference sequence). V was clipped by 4 bases and J by 5 bases; unmatched bases: 10. CDR3 length equals 15 residues. The DNA of the CDR3 is TGTGCCAGCAGCCAAAAGGGGACAGGGTTCCACGAGCAGTACTTC. Encoded protein: CASSQKGTGFHEQYF.

The V and J genes are TRBV7-3 and TRBJ2-5, with D maybe TRBD1 (5 bases). With 5 bases removed from V and 3 bases from J, the gap between germline ends came to 10 bases. There are 13 residues in the CDR3. From germline, CDR1 is SGHTA and CDR2 FQGTGA. Here the CDR3 reads CASSIDREETQYF. For the CDR3, the DNA is TGTGCCAGCAGCATAGACAGAGAAGAGACCCAGTACTTC.

This clone was seen only once. The V gene is TRBV20-1, the J gene TRBJ2-1; D possibly corresponds to TRBD2 (6 bases). This CDR3 is 16 amino acids long. V was trimmed by 3 bases and J by 0 bases, leaving 15 bases between them. Per germline, CDR1 DFQATT and CDR2 SNEGSKA (reference sequence). CDR3 DNA sequence: TGCAGTGCTAGTGGTGGCCGGGGGAGCTCCTACAATGAGCAGTTCTTC. It yields the protein CSASGGRGSSYNEQFF.

This chain connects TRBV19 to TRBJ1-5; TRBD1 might be the D (6 bases). Trimming shortened V by 2 bases and J by 7 bases, and 15 bases separated the two germline ends. Germline CDR1 reads LNHDA; CDR2 reads SQIVND (reference sequence). The CDR3 loop spans 15 amino acids. CDR3 bases: TGTGCCAGTAGTATATGGGGGCCTCTGATGCAGCCCCAGCATTTT. This codes for CASSIWGPLMQPQHF.

This chain connects TRBV11-2 to TRBJ2-5; TRBD2 might be the D (6 bases). The CDR3 runs to 15 residues. The germline gives CDR1 SGHAT, CDR2 FQNNGV. Trimming stripped 4 bases from V and 2 bases from J, with 14 bases between. This CDR3 reads CASSSTRGRQETQYF. The CDR3 DNA reads as TGTGCCAGCAGCTCTACCCGTGGGAGGCAAGAGACCCAGTACTTC.

This rearrangement joins TRBV11-1 to TRBJ1-3; no clear D gene. There are 16 residues in the CDR3. V gave up 5 bases and J gave up 0 bases, with 14 bases separating them. Germline CDR1 SGHAT, CDR2 FQDESV (reference sequence). CDR3 loop: CASSPHPGISGNTIYF. The CDR3, as DNA: TGTGCCAGCAGCCCCCACCCCGGGATCTCTGGAAACACCATATATTTT.

The chain links TRBV19 to TRBJ1-1; D might be TRBD1 (5 bases). With 5 bases removed from V and 2 bases from J, the gap between germline ends came to 9 bases. This CDR3 comprises 13 residues. The V gene's germline CDR1 is LNHDA and CDR2 SQIVND (reference sequence). In DNA, the CDR3 is TGTGCCAGTAGTCAGGGAACTAACACTGAAGCTTTCTTT. It translates to CASSQGTNTEAFF.

The chain is built from TRBV5-1 and TRBJ1-1; 7 bases align to TRBD1. V was pared by 0 bases and J by 5 bases, with 4 bases of the junction left unmatched. This CDR3 contains 14 residues. Germline V gives CDR1 SGHRS, CDR2 YFSETQ. CDR3 in amino acids: CASSLEGARTEAFF. The CDR3 DNA reads TGCGCCAGCAGCTTGGAGGGGGCCCGGACTGAAGCTTTCTTT.

The rearrangement uses TRBV25-1 and TRBJ2-1; D is ambiguous. The CDR3 covers 15 residues. Trimming took 6 bases from V and 0 from J, leaving 12 bases between them. Germline V CDR1 and CDR2: MGHDK, SYGVNS. CDR3 coding DNA: TGTGCCAGCAGCCCCCCGGTTCGCTCCTACAATGAGCAGTTCTTC. Protein sequence: CASSPPVRSYNEQFF.

The chain has TRBV12-3 or TRBV12-4 and TRBJ1-1; TRBD1 aligns across 8 bases. The CDR3 sequence is 12 residues long. The V and J ends lost 5 bases and 7 bases, in that order; junction bases with no gene match: 3. The CDR3 DNA follows: TGTGCCAGCAGTCTAGGACAGGGTGAAGCTTTCTTT. The encoded protein is CASSLGQGEAFF.

The V call is TRBV28, the J call TRBJ1-1; 9 bases are a match to TRBD1. Unmatched junction bases numbered 7, after V lost 7 bases and J lost 4 bases. This CDR3 contains 14 residues. Germline CDR1 and CDR2: MDHEN and SYDVKM. The CDR3 sequence is CASIPTGGSTEAFF. DNA of the CDR3: TGTGCCAGCATCCCGACAGGGGGTAGCACTGAAGCTTTCTTT.

This chain links TRBV5-1 with TRBJ2-7; 9 bases are a match to TRBD2. This CDR3 has 15 residues. Looked up from germline, CDR1 is SGHRS and CDR2 is YFSETQ. V lost 1 base and J lost 7; bases outside the gene matches: 9. The CDR3 coding sequence is TGCGCCAGCAGCTTGTCTTCAGCGGGAGGACGTGAGCAGTACTTC. This encodes CASSLSSAGGREQYF.

This clone was seen once. This chain joins TRBV7-9 and TRBJ2-3; 12 positions agree with TRBD2. Trimming took 1 base from V and 6 from J; bases not matched to a gene: 8. The germline V gene has CDR1 SEHNR and CDR2 FQNEAQ (reference sequence). The CDR3 totals 17 residues. This chain's CDR3 is CASSLGGLAGTVDTQYF. CDR3 bases: TGTGCCAGCAGCTTAGGCGGACTAGCGGGAACTGTGGATACGCAGTATTTT.

The chain couples TRBV2 to TRBJ2-4, with D possibly matching TRBD1 (6 bases). Trimming pared 5 bases from V and 0 bases from J, leaving 14 bases between. The CDR3 is made up of 16 amino acids. The germline V gene has CDR1 SNHLY and CDR2 FYNNEI. As DNA, the CDR3 is TGTGCCAGCAGTCCAGACAGGACCCTAGCCAAAAACATTCAGTACTTC. This sequence encodes CASSPDRTLAKNIQYF.